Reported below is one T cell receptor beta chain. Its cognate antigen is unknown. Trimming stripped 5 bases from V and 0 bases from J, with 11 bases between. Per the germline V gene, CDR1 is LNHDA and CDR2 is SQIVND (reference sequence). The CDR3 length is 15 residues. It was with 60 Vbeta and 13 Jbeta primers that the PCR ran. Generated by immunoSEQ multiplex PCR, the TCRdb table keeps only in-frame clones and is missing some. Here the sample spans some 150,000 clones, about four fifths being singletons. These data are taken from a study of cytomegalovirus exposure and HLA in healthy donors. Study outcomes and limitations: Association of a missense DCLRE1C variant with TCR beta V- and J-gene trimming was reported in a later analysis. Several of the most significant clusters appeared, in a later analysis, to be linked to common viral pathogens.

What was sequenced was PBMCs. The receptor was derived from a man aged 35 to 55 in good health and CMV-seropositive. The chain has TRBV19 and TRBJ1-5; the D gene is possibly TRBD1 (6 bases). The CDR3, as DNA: TGTGCCAGTAGTTCGACAGGACATAGCAATCAGCCCCAGCATTTT. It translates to CASSSTGHSNQPQHF. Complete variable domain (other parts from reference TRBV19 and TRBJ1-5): DGGITQSPKYLFRKEGQNVTLSCEQNLNHDAMYWYRQDPGQGLRLIYYSQIVNDFQKGDIAEGYSVSREKKESFPLTVTSAQKNPTAFYLCASSSTGHSNQPQHFGDGTRLSIL.